Listed here is a single TCR beta chain. The sample originates from a study of blood T cell repertoires in COVID-19. Study-level information: COVID-19 samples collected from the United States, Italy and Spain covered acute and convalescent phases. PBMCs, B-cell-depleted T cells, or T cells provided the cDNA or gDNA that made up the material.

In the original analysis: Counts of nucleated cells, estimated from reference gene primer amplification, were obtained. Assay: immunoSEQ multiplex PCR; the TCRdb copy retains only in-frame clones and omits some. D and trimming come from the DNA, and the V and J calls and clone size come from that table. Among approximately 130,000 clones listed, roughly 72% were seen once. Trimming at V came to 6 bases and at J to 8 bases, leaving 8 bases not matched to a gene. The germline gives CDR1 MNHEY, CDR2 SVGAGI. This CDR3 is built from 13 residues. The chain combines TRBV6-5 with TRBJ1-2; TRBD1 aligns across 8 bases. Sequenced: peripheral blood. The clonotype was recovered from a human donor in a cohort sampled during active COVID-19. Written as DNA, the CDR3 is TGTGCCAGCAGACCAGGGGGCACAGGGGGCTACACCTTC. Translated, it gives CASRPGGTGGYTF.